A single sample gave rise to the 9 T cell receptor beta chains below, sequenced in a study of OX40 agonist ivuxolimab in advanced cancers. Method: immunoSEQ multiplex PCR; TCRdb's copy keeps in-frame clones and lacks some. This table holds 50,000 to 65,000 clones, about 87% found once. The sequencing used CD4+ or CD8+ T cells sorted from blood, collected in a trial of the OX40 agonist ivuxolimab. These receptors were obtained from an adult with an advanced solid tumor such as melanoma, head and neck, liver or kidney cancer.

The chain has TRBV6-5 and TRBJ1-5; no firm D call. Germline V lookup: CDR1 MNHEY, CDR2 SVGAGI. CDR3 length: 14 amino acids. Trimming took 2 bases from V and 7 from J, leaving 12 bases between them. The CDR3 DNA reads TGTGCCAGCAGTTACGGCCGACTTGAACAGCCCCAGCATTTT. Protein product: CASSYGRLEQPQHF.

Concerning this clone itself: Possible read error: a much larger clone is one base away. This chain links TRBV5-3 with TRBJ2-5; D tentatively fits TRBD1 or TRBD2 (5 bases each). TRBV5-3 is treated as an ORF (open reading frame) with a function not yet certain. CDR3 length: 14 amino acids. CDR3 amino acids: CASSLAGTQETQYF. In DNA form, the CDR3 reads TGTGCCAGCAGCTTGGCCGGGACCCAAGAGACCCAGTACTTC.

The chain carries TRBV5-4 and TRBJ2-3; 11 positions agree with TRBD2. CDR3 length: 16 amino acids. Germline V gene data show CDR1 as SGHNT and CDR2 as YYREEE (reference sequence). After removal of 0 bases from V and 2 bases from J, the junction contained 2 bases not matched to a gene. In DNA, the CDR3 is TGTGCCAGCAGCTTGGGACTAGCGGGATCCACAGATACGCAGTATTTT. This gives the protein CASSLGLAGSTDTQYF.

The rearrangement joins TRBV5-6 to TRBJ2-6; 8 nucleotides agree with TRBD1. Per germline, CDR1 SGHDT and CDR2 YYEEEE. V dropped 3 bases and J dropped 2; count of bases not matched to a gene: 1. The CDR3 totals 15 residues. Here the CDR3 reads CASSSDRAGANVLTF. In DNA, the CDR3 is TGTGCCAGCAGCTCGGACAGGGCTGGGGCCAACGTCCTGACTTTC. The full variable domain, rest sourced from reference TRBV5-6 and TRBJ2-6, is DAGVTQSPTHLIKTRGQQVTLRCSPKSGHDTVSWYQQALGQGPQFIFQYYEEEERQRGNFPDRFSGHQFPNYSSELNVNALLLGDSALYLCASSSDRAGANVLTFGAGSRLTVL.

The rearrangement links TRBV7-2 to TRBJ2-2, with D unresolved. The ends were cut back, 5 bases at V and 0 bases at J, with 13 bases in the middle. This CDR3 comprises 16 residues. In germline, CDR1 is SGHTA, CDR2 FQGNSA. Written as DNA, the CDR3 is TGTGCCAGCAGCCTCCTCGGCTGGGCGAACACCGGGGAGCTGTTTTTT. Protein product: CASSLLGWANTGELFF. Filled out from reference TRBV7-2 and TRBJ2-2, the complete variable domain reads GAGVSQSPSNKVTEKGKDVELRCDPISGHTALYWYRQSLGQGLEFLIYFQGNSAPDKSGLPSDRFSAERTGGSVSTLTIQRTQQEDSAVYLCASSLLGWANTGELFFGEGSRLTVL.

The V call is TRBV19, the J call TRBJ1-2; no definite D call. V was clipped by 1 base and J by 6 bases, with 15 bases between them. CDR1 is LNHDA, CDR2 SQIVND, per germline (reference sequence). CDR3 length: 15 residues. The CDR3 DNA follows: TGTGCCAGTAGTATAGGTCTCCGCCAGTTTAATGGCTACACCTTC. Its protein product is CASSIGLRQFNGYTF.

The chain couples TRBV10-1 to TRBJ2-1; 10 bases agree with TRBD1. Per the germline V gene, CDR1 is WNHNN and CDR2 is SYGVQD (reference sequence). This CDR3 contains 16 residues. J gave up 6 bases and V 8 bases, and 13 bases lay outside the gene matches. CDR3 sequence reads: CASSSSGTGVPNEQFF. For the CDR3, the DNA is TGCGCCAGCTCGAGTTCGGGGACAGGGGTTCCCAATGAGCAGTTCTTC.

In this sample, this clone turned up a few times. This chain links TRBV29-1 with TRBJ1-1; the D is unclear. This CDR3 is 12 amino acids long. Germline V gene sequence: CDR1 SQVTM, CDR2 ANQGSEA. Trimming pared 4 bases from V and 0 bases from J, leaving 6 bases between. The CDR3 DNA reads TGCAGCGTTGTACCCATGAACACTGAAGCTTTCTTT. Translating it yields CSVVPMNTEAFF.

The chain uses TRBV19 and TRBJ2-1; maybe TRBD2 (7 bases). The ends were cut back, 6 bases at V and 4 bases at J, with 25 bases in the middle. CDR1 and CDR2 from the germline V gene are LNHDA and SQIVND (reference sequence). The CDR3 consists of 18 residues. The CDR3 DNA follows: TGTGCCAGTAGCGACAGAACAGGGCTGGCGGGAGTTTACAATGAGCAGTTCTTC. This translates into CASSDRTGLAGVYNEQFF.